The clone carrying this T cell receptor (beta chain) has a handful of counts. CDR1 is SEHNR, CDR2 FQNEAQ, per germline (reference sequence). Trimming took 6 bases from V and 6 from J, leaving 8 bases between them. The CDR3 has 12 residues. The assay was immunoSEQ multiplex PCR, and TCRdb's table has in-frame clones only and misses some. The repertoire has some 260,000 clones, 88% of them found once; the top ten carry around 0.7%. The data originate from a study of blood T cell repertoires in COVID-19. Study details: Material from acute and convalescent COVID-19 was sourced from the United States, Italy and Spain.

J is TRBJ2-2 and V is TRBV7-9; D gene ambiguous. The sample taken for sequencing was peripheral blood. This clonotype was obtained from a human donor in a cohort sampled during active COVID-19. The CDR3 DNA reads as TGTGCCAGCAGTTCTCCGGCCGGGGAGCTGTTTTTT. The encoded protein is CASSSPAGELFF.